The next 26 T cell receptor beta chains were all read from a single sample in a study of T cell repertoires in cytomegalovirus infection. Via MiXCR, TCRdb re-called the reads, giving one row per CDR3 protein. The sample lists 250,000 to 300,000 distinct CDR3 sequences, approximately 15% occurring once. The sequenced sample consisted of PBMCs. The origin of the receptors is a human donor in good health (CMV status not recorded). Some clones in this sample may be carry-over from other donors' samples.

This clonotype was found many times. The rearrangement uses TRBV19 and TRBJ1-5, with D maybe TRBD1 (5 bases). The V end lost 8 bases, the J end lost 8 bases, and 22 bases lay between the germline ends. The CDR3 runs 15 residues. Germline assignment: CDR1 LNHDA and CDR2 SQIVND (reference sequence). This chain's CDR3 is CASRPMDTNFEPQHF. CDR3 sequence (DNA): TGTGCCAGTCGCCCAATGGACACGAACTTTGAGCCCCAGCATTTT.

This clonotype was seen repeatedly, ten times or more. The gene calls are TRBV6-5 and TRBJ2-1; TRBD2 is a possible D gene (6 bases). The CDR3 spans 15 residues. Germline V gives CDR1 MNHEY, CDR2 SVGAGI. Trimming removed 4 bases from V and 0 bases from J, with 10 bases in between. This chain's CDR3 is CASSLTSSSYNEQFF. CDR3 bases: TGTGCCAGCAGTTTAACTAGCAGCTCCTACAATGAGCAGTTCTTC.

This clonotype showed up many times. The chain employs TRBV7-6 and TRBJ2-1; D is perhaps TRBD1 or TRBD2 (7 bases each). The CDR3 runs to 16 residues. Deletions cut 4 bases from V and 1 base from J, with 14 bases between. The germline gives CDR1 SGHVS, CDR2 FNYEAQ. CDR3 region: CASSSGGGGSYNEQFF. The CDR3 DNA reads TGTGCCAGCAGCTCAGGGGGGGGAGGATCCTACAATGAGCAGTTCTTC.

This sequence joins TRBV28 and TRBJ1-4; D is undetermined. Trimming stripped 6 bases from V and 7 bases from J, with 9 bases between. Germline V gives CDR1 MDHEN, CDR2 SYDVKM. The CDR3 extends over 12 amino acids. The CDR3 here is CASSRLSEKLFF. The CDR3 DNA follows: TGTGCCAGCAGCCGATTGAGTGAAAAACTGTTTTTT.

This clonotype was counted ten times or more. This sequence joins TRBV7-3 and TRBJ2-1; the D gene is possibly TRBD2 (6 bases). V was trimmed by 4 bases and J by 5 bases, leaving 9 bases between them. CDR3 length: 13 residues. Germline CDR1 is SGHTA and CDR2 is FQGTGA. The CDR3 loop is CASSSGLNNEQFF. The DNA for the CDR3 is TGTGCCAGCAGCTCGGGACTGAACAATGAGCAGTTCTTC.

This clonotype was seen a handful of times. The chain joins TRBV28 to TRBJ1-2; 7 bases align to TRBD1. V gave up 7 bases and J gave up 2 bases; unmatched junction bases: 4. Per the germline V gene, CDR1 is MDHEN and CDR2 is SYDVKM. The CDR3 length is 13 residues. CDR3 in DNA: TGTGCCAGCAAACCAGGGGGAAACTATGGCTACACCTTC. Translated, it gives CASKPGGNYGYTF.

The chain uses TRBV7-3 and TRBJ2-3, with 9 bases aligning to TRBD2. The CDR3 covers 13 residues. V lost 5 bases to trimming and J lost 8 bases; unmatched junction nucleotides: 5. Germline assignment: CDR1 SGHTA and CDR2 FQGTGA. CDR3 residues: CASSDRSGSTQYF. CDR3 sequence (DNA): TGTGCCAGCAGCGACCGTAGCGGGAGTACGCAGTATTTT.

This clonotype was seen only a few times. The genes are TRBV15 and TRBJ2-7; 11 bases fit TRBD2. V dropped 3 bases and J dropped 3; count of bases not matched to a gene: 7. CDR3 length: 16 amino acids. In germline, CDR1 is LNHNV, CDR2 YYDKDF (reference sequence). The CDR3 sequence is CATSSARLAGFYEQYF. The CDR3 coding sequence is TGTGCCACCAGCAGCGCACGACTAGCGGGATTCTACGAGCAGTACTTC.

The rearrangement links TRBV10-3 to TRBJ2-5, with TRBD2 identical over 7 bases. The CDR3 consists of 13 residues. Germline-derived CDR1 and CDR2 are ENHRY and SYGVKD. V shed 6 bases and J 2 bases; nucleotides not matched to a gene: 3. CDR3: CAISTGLQETQYF. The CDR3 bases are TGTGCCATCAGCACGGGACTACAAGAGACCCAGTACTTC.

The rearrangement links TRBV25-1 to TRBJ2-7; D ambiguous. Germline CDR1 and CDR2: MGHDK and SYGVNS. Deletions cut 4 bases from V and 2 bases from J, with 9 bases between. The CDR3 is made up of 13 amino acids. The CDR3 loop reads CASSGRETYEQYF. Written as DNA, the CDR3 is TGTGCCAGCAGTGGAAGGGAAACCTACGAGCAGTACTTC.

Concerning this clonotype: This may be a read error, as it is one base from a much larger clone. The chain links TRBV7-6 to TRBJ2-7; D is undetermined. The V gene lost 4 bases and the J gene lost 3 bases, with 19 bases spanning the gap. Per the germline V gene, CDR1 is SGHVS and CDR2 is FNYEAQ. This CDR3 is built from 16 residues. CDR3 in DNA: TGTGCCAGCAGCTCGGAAGGGATTGTAGCATACTACGAGCAGTACTTC. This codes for CASSSEGIVAYYEQYF.

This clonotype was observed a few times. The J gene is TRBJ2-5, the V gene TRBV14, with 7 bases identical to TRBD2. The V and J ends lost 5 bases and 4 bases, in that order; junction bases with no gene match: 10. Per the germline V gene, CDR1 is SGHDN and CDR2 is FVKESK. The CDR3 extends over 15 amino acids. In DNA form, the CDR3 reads TGTGCCAGCAGCGTTTACTTGGGAGGGGCAGAGACCCAGTACTTC. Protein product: CASSVYLGGAETQYF.

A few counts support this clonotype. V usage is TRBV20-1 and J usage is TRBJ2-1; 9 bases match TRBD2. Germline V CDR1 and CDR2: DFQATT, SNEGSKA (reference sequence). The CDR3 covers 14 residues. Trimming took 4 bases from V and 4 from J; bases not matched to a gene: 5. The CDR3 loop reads CSATSSGIYNEQFF. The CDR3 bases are TGCAGTGCTACTTCTAGCGGGATATACAATGAGCAGTTCTTC.

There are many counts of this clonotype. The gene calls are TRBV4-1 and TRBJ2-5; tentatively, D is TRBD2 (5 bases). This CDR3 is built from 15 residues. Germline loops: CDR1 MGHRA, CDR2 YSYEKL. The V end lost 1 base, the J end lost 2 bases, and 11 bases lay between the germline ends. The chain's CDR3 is CASSQGASTQETQYF. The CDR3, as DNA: TGCGCCAGCAGCCAAGGAGCTAGCACTCAAGAGACCCAGTACTTC.

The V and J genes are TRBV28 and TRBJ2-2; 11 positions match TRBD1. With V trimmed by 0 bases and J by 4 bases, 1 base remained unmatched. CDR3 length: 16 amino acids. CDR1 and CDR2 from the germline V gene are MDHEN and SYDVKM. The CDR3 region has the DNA TGTGCCAGCAGTTTATGGGGACAGGGGGTCACCGGGGAGCTGTTTTTT. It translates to CASSLWGQGVTGELFF.

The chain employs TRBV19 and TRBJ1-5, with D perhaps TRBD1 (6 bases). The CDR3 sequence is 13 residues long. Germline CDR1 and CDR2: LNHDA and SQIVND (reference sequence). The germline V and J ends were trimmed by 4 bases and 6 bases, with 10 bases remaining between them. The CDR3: CASSRGPSQPQHF. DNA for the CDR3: TGTGCCAGTAGTAGGGGGCCGAGTCAGCCCCAGCATTTT.

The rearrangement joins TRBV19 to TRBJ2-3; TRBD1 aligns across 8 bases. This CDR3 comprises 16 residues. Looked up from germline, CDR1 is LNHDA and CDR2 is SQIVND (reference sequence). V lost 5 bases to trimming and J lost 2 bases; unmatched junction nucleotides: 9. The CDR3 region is CASSATGQGLTDTQYF. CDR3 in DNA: TGTGCCAGTAGTGCCACCGGACAGGGACTCACAGATACGCAGTATTTT.

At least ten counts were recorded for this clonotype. For the CDR3, the DNA is TGTGCCAGCAGTAGGACTTCAAACTATGGCTACACCTTC. It translates to CASSRTSNYGYTF. The chain has TRBV28 and TRBJ1-2; no firm D call. This CDR3 has 13 amino acids. V lost 5 bases and J 2 bases, leaving 9 bases between the germline ends. Germline V gene data show CDR1 as MDHEN and CDR2 as SYDVKM.

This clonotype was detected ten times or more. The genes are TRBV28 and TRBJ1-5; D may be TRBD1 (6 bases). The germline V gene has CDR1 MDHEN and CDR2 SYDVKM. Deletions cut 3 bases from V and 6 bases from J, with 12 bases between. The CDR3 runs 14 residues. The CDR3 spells CASSLGGPSQPQHF. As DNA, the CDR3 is TGTGCCAGCAGTTTGGGGGGGCCTAGTCAGCCCCAGCATTTT.

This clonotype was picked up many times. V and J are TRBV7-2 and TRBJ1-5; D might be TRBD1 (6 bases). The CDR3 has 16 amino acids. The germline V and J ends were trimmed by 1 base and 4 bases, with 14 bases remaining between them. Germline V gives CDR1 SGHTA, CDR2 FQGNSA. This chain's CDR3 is CASSLVPGGGNQPQHF. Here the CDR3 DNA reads TGTGCCAGCAGCTTAGTCCCCGGGGGCGGGAATCAGCCCCAGCATTTT.

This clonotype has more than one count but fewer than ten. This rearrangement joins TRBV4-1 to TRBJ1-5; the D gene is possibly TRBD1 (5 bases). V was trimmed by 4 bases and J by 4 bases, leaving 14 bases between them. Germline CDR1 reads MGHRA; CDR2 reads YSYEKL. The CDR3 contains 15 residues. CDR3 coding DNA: TGCGCCAGCAGCCCACGGGACGCCTCGAATCAGCCCCAGCATTTT. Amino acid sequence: CASSPRDASNQPQHF.

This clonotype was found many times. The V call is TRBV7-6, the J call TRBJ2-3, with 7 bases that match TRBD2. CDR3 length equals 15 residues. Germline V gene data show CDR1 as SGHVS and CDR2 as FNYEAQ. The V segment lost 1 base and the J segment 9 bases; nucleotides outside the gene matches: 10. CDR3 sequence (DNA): TGTGCCAGCAGCTTAGAAGCGACTAGCCCAAGGACGCAGTATTTT. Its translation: CASSLEATSPRTQYF.

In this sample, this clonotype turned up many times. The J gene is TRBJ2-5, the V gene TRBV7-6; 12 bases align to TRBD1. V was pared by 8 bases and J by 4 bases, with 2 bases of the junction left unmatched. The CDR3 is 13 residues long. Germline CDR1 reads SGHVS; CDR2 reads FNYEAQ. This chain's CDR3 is CASGTGGRETQYF. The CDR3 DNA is TGTGCCAGCGGGACAGGGGGCCGAGAGACCCAGTACTTC.

This CDR3 reads CASRLDRFKDGYTF. CDR3 nucleotides: TGTGCCAGCAGACTGGACAGGTTTAAGGACGGCTACACCTTC. The chain is built from TRBV2 and TRBJ1-2, with TRBD1 matching 7 bases. With 6 bases clipped from V and 8 bases from J, the junction kept 12 bases outside the gene matches. Looked up from germline, CDR1 is SNHLY and CDR2 is FYNNEI. The CDR3 runs 14 residues.

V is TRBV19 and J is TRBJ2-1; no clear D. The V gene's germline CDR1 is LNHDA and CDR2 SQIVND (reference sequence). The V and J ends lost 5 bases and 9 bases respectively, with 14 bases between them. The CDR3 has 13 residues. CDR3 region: CASSFVAVGEQFF. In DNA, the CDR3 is TGTGCCAGTAGTTTTGTGGCAGTCGGTGAGCAGTTCTTC. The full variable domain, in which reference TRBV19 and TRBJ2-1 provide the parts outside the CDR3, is DGGITQSPKYLFRKEGQNVTLSCEQNLNHDAMYWYRQDPGQGLRLIYYSQIVNDFQKGDIAEGYSVSREKKESFPLTVTSAQKNPTAFYLCASSFVAVGEQFFGPGTRLTVL.

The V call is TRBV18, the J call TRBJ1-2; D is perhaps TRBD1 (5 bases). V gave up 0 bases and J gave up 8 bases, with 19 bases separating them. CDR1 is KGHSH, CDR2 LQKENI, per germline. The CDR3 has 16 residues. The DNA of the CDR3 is TGTGCCAGCTCACCACCACCTACAGGAAGCGTAGGCGGCTACACCTTC. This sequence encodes CASSPPPTGSVGGYTF.